The 26 T cell receptor beta chains listed next were all sequenced from one sample in a study of T cells in Graves' hyperthyroidism and ophthalmopathy. TCR beta CDR3 regions were amplified from RNA transcripts. The primer set for the first-round RT-PCR of the TCR CDR3 was HTBI. TCRdb ran MiXCR on the multiplex PCR reads and lists one entry per CDR3 protein. This sample has 650,000 to 850,000 distinct CDR3 sequences, with around a sixth found just once. The sample was blood. Every receptor here comes from a woman aged 50 to 60 with Graves' hyperthyroidism that later progressed to Graves' ophthalmopathy.

This chain links TRBV6-1 with TRBJ1-2; perhaps TRBD1 as D (6 bases). Germline CDR1 is MNHNS and CDR2 is SASEGT. CDR3 length: 15 amino acids. V was cut by 6 bases and J by 3 bases, with 17 bases left in between. The CDR3 here is CASSQPQGTDYGYTF. The CDR3 nucleotides are TGTGCCAGCAGCCAACCCCAGGGGACCGACTATGGCTACACCTTC.

The rearrangement links TRBV4-1 to TRBJ1-5; a possible D gene is TRBD1 (5 bases). Germline CDR1 and CDR2: MGHRA and YSYEKL. There are 16 residues in the CDR3. Between the trimmed V and J ends, which lost 5 bases and 1 base, there was a span of 15 bases. CDR3 sequence reads: CASSVLQDRSNQPQHF. The CDR3 bases are TGCGCCAGCAGCGTCTTACAGGATCGAAGCAATCAGCCCCAGCATTTT.

This clonotype came up a few times. J is TRBJ2-5 and V is TRBV15; D not certain. The CDR3 extends over 15 amino acids. V was pared by 0 bases and J by 2 bases, with 10 bases between. The germline V gene has CDR1 LNHNV and CDR2 YYDKDF (reference sequence). CDR3 sequence (DNA): TGTGCCACCAGCAGAGATCTTGGGCAGCAAGAGACCCAGTACTTC. It is translated as CATSRDLGQQETQYF.

The table lists this clonotype with a few counts. CDR3 region: CASSLRGNDGYTF. The CDR3 nucleotides are TGTGCCAGCAGCTTACGGGGGAACGATGGCTACACCTTC. The rearrangement links TRBV7-9 to TRBJ1-2, with D perhaps TRBD1 (5 bases). Germline values: CDR1 SEHNR, CDR2 FQNEAQ (reference sequence). Trimming pared 2 bases from V and 6 bases from J, leaving 10 bases between. There are 13 residues in the CDR3.

The chain recombines TRBV27 with TRBJ2-5; 8 nucleotides align to TRBD1. The V gene end was trimmed by 0 bases and the J gene end by 5 bases; junction bases not matched to a gene: 8. CDR1 MNHEY and CDR2 SMNVEV come from the germline V gene (reference sequence). The CDR3 runs 16 residues. CDR3 in DNA: TGTGCCAGCAGTTTATCGGGCAGGGGGCTGATCGAGACCCAGTACTTC. Its protein product is CASSLSGRGLIETQYF.

This clonotype was observed a few times. This chain uses TRBV7-9 with TRBJ2-7; no clear D. V lost 2 bases, J lost 2 bases, and 7 bases lay in between. The CDR3 is made up of 13 amino acids. Germline V gene lookup returns CDR1 SEHNR and CDR2 FQNEAQ (reference sequence). In DNA, the CDR3 is TGTGCCAGCAGCTTACCCAGCGCCTACGAGCAGTACTTC. This sequence encodes CASSLPSAYEQYF.

The chain carries TRBV6-1 and TRBJ2-7; D possibly corresponds to TRBD1 (5 bases). Deletions cut 1 base from V and 5 bases from J, with 12 bases between. The germline gives CDR1 MNHNS, CDR2 SASEGT. This CDR3 region has 14 residues. The CDR3 DNA reads TGTGCCAGCAGTGAAGGTCCAGGGTTGGACGAGCAGTACTTC. Translation: CASSEGPGLDEQYF.

This clonotype was counted at least ten times. The V call is TRBV7-8, the J call TRBJ2-3; no firm D call. The CDR3 runs 17 residues. Between the trimmed V and J ends, which lost 1 base and 1 base, there was a span of 15 bases. Germline V gene lookup returns CDR1 SGHVS and CDR2 FQNEAQ. In nucleotides, the CDR3 is TGTGCCAGCAGCTTAGGCGGTCGACTGCGAGGCACAGATACGCAGTATTTT. Amino acids: CASSLGGRLRGTDTQYF.

This rearrangement joins TRBV5-4 to TRBJ1-6; weak D call: TRBD1 (6 bases). Germline V gene sequence: CDR1 SGHNT, CDR2 YYREEE (reference sequence). The ends were cut back, 4 bases at V and 7 bases at J, with 12 bases in the middle. The CDR3 is 14 amino acids. The CDR3 sequence: CASSQDSDNSPLHF. Written as DNA, the CDR3 is TGTGCCAGCAGCCAGGACAGTGACAATTCACCCCTCCACTTT.

This chain links TRBV7-9 with TRBJ1-1; the D gene is possibly TRBD1 (6 bases). CDR1 and CDR2 from the germline V gene are SEHNR and FQNEAQ (reference sequence). The CDR3 is 15 residues long. V shed 7 bases and J shed 9 bases, with 24 bases lying between them. The CDR3: CASTLTSGQGRKAFF. The CDR3 bases are TGTGCCAGCACCCTAACCTCAGGGCAGGGGAGGAAAGCTTTCTTT.

About this clonotype: One end of the junction varies from germline; a read error may be responsible. The chain combines TRBV20-1 with TRBJ1-5; 8 bases line up with TRBD1. Germline loops: CDR1 DFQATT, CDR2 SNEGSKA (reference sequence). The CDR3 is 15 amino acids. The CDR3 sequence: CSALGQGGGNQSQHF. As DNA, the CDR3 is TGCAGTGCCCTCGGACAGGGTGGGGGCAATCAGTCCCAGCATTTT.

This clonotype was detected only a few times. V is TRBV11-1 and J is TRBJ2-7, with a tentative D call TRBD2 (6 bases). The length of the CDR3 is 16 residues. V lost 5 bases to trimming and J lost 6 bases, with 23 bases between them. Looked up from germline, CDR1 is SGHAT and CDR2 is FQDESV (reference sequence). The CDR3 protein is CASSPRGVVGLVEQYF. CDR3 bases: TGTGCCAGCAGCCCTCGCGGGGTTGTGGGCCTGGTCGAGCAGTACTTC.

The V call is TRBV28, the J call TRBJ1-1; D is unclear. CDR1 is MDHEN, CDR2 SYDVKM, per germline. Trimming took 2 bases from V and 10 from J, leaving 14 bases between them. The CDR3 extends over 13 amino acids. CDR3 nucleotides: TGTGCCAGCAGTTTAAACCCTAGCATTGGAGCTTTCTTT. It is translated as CASSLNPSIGAFF.

J is TRBJ2-3 and V is TRBV3-1; 12 nucleotides match TRBD2. Germline CDR1 reads LGHDT; CDR2 reads YNNKEL (reference sequence). This CDR3 contains 17 residues. J gave up 0 bases and V 2 bases, and 3 bases lay outside the gene matches. The CDR3, as DNA: TGTGCCAGCAGCCAACGCGGGACTAGCGGGAGCACAGATACGCAGTATTTT. This codes for CASSQRGTSGSTDTQYF.

This clonotype was seen at least ten times. The genes are TRBV11-3 and TRBJ2-1, with a possible D match to TRBD2 (5 bases). This CDR3 is 14 amino acids long. Trimming left V 3 bases short and J 8 bases short, with 14 bases between. The V gene's germline CDR1 is SGHNT and CDR2 YENEEA. The DNA of the CDR3 is TGTGCCAGCAGCTTGTACGGGGAACACGATGAGCAGTTCTTC. Translating gives CASSLYGEHDEQFF.

This clonotype was counted at least ten times. This sequence joins TRBV11-2 and TRBJ1-4; no firm D call. V was trimmed by 1 base and J by 8 bases, leaving 14 bases between them. The CDR3 is 15 amino acids. CDR1 is SGHAT and CDR2 is FQNNGV in the germline V gene. This chain's CDR3 is CASSLAAGSGEKLFF. DNA for the CDR3: TGTGCCAGCAGCTTAGCCGCCGGATCGGGGGAAAAACTGTTTTTT.

For the CDR3, the DNA is TGCAGTGCTAGGGTGCGCACGGGGCAAAGCAATCAGCCCCAGCATTTT. Residues: CSARVRTGQSNQPQHF. This rearrangement joins TRBV20-1 to TRBJ1-5; a possible D gene is TRBD1 (5 bases). There are 16 residues in the CDR3. Trimming took 3 bases from V and 1 from J, leaving 16 bases between them. From germline, CDR1 is DFQATT and CDR2 SNEGSKA (reference sequence).

This clonotype has at least ten counts. The CDR3 nucleotides read TGCAGTGCTAGAGTAGCCCGTCCTCCAGATACGCAGTATTTT. This sequence encodes CSARVARPPDTQYF. This sequence joins TRBV20-1 and TRBJ2-3; D unclear. Trimming removed 1 base from V and 4 bases from J, with 12 bases in between. This CDR3 is built from 14 residues. In germline, CDR1 is DFQATT, CDR2 SNEGSKA (reference sequence).

The CDR3 nucleotides are TGCAGCGCTTCGCTAGCGGGTGCAACCGGGGAGCTGTTTTTT. It specifies CSASLAGATGELFF. The V call is TRBV29-1, the J call TRBJ2-2; 8 bases are a match to TRBD2. Unmatched junction bases numbered 9, after V lost 7 bases and J lost 5 bases. CDR3 length equals 14 residues. Germline-derived CDR1 and CDR2 are SQVTM and ANQGSEA.

V usage is TRBV9 and J usage is TRBJ2-1, with 7 bases identical to TRBD1. With V trimmed by 1 base and J by 9 bases, 10 bases remained unmatched. This CDR3 has 15 amino acids. Germline CDR1 is SGDLS and CDR2 is YYNGEE. This CDR3 is CASSVISDRVVEQFF. The CDR3 DNA is TGTGCCAGCAGCGTAATCAGTGACAGGGTGGTTGAGCAGTTCTTC.

Ten or more counts support this clonotype. V gene TRBV3-1 combines with J gene TRBJ1-1, with D possibly being TRBD1 (5 bases). Germline V gene data show CDR1 as LGHDT and CDR2 as YNNKEL (reference sequence). The CDR3 sequence is 14 residues long. Trimming took off 0 bases at V and 10 bases at J, with 15 bases between the two ends. CDR3 nucleotide sequence: TGTGCCAGCAGCCAAGATCTGAGGGACTCGAGAGCTTTCTTT. Amino acid sequence: CASSQDLRDSRAFF.

This chain joins TRBV15 and TRBJ2-7; TRBD1 agrees at 10 bases. CDR3 length: 16 residues. Germline values: CDR1 LNHNV, CDR2 YYDKDF (reference sequence). With V trimmed by 3 bases and J by 1 base, 6 bases remained unmatched. The CDR3 DNA reads as TGTGCCACCAGCAGGACCGGGACAGGGGTTTCCTACGAGCAGTACTTC. Translating gives CATSRTGTGVSYEQYF.

There are a few counts of this clonotype. The rearrangement links TRBV6-5 to TRBJ1-1; D uncertain. Germline V CDR1 and CDR2: MNHEY, SVGAGI. Trimming pared 0 bases from V and 4 bases from J, leaving 12 bases between. The CDR3 consists of 15 residues. Here the CDR3 reads CASSYSAPPSTEAFF. CDR3 nucleotides: TGTGCCAGCAGTTACTCGGCCCCCCCGAGCACTGAAGCTTTCTTT.

The chain links TRBV4-1 to TRBJ2-1; TRBD2 matches at 11 bases. Trimming cost V 2 bases and J 2 bases; bases outside gene matches: 2. Germline V CDR1 and CDR2: MGHRA, YSYEKL. This CDR3 region has 16 residues. The CDR3 is CASSQLTSGAYNEQFF. CDR3 coding DNA: TGCGCCAGCAGCCAACTGACTAGCGGGGCCTACAATGAGCAGTTCTTC.

This clonotype showed up just once. The V call is TRBV20-1, the J call TRBJ2-5, with a possible D match to TRBD1 (8 bases). Germline CDR1 is DFQATT and CDR2 is SNEGSKA (reference sequence). Between the trimmed V and J ends, which lost 3 bases and 1 base, there was a span of 15 bases. This CDR3 spans 15 amino acids. CDR3 sequence: CSASRSGTGQETQYF. The CDR3 DNA reads as TGCAGTGCTAGTAGGAGCGGGACAGGCCAAGAGACCCAGTACTTC.

Many counts were recorded for this clonotype. This chain connects TRBV30 to TRBJ1-5, with D possibly matching TRBD1 (6 bases). The V end lost 3 bases, the J end lost 6 bases, and 12 bases lay between the germline ends. The CDR3 is 13 residues long. Germline CDR1 GTSNPN, CDR2 SVGIG (reference sequence). The CDR3 coding sequence is TGTGCCTGGAGCAGGGGACAAATTCAGCCCCAGCATTTT. It encodes CAWSRGQIQPQHF.